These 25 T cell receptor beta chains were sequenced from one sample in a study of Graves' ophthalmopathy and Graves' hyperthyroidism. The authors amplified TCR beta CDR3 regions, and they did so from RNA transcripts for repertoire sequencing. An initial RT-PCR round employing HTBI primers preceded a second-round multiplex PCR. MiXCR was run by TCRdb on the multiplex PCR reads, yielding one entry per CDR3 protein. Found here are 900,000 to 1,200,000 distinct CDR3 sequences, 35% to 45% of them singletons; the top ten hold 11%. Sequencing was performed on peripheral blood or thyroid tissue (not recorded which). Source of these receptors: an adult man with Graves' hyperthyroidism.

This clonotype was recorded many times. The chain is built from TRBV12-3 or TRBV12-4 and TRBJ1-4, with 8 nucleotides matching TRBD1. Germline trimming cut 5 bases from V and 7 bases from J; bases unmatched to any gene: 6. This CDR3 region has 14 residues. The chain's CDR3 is CASSPNTGGEKLFF. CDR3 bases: TGTGCCAGCAGTCCGAATACAGGGGGTGAAAAACTGTTTTTT.

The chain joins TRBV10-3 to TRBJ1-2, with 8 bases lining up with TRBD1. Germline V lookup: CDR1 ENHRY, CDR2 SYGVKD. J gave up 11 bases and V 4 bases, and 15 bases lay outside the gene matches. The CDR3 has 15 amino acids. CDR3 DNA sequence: TGTGCCATCAGTGCTAGGCCCATGGACAGGGACGGGTACACCTTC. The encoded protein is CAISARPMDRDGYTF.

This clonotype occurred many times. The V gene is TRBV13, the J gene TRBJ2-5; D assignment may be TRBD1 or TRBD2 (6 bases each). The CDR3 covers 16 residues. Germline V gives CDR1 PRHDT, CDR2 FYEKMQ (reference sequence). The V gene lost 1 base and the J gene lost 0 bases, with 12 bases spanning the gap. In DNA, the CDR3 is TGTGCCAGCAGCTTAGTCGGGGGCGAGGACCAAGAGACCCAGTACTTC. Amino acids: CASSLVGGEDQETQYF.

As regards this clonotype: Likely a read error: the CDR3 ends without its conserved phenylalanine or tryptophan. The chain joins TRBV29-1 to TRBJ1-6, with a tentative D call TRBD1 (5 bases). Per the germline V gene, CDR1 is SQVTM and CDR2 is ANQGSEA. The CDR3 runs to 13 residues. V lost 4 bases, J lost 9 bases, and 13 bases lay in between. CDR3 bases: TGCAGCGTTGTAGTCAGGGAAGGTTCACCCCTCCACTCT. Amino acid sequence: CSVVVREGSPLHS.

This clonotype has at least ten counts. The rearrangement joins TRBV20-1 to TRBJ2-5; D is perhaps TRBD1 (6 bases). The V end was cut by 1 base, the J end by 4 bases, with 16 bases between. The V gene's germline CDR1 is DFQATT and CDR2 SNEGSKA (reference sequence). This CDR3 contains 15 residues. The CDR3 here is CSARGTPGVSETQYF. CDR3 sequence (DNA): TGCAGTGCTAGAGGGACACCAGGGGTTTCAGAGACCCAGTACTTC.

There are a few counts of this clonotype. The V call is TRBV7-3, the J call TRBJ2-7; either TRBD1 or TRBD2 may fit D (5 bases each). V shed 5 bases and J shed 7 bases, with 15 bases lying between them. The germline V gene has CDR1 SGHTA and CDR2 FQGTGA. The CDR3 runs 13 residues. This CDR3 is CASSPGTHGEQYF. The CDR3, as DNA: TGTGCCAGCAGCCCCGGGACCCACGGAGAGCAGTACTTC.

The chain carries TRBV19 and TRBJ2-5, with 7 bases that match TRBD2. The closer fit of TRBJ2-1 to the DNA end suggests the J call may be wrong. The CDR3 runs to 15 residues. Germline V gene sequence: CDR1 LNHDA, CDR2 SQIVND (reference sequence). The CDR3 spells CASSASGGSYNEQFF. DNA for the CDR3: TGTGCCAGTAGTGCTAGCGGAGGCTCCTACAATGAGCAGTTCTTC.

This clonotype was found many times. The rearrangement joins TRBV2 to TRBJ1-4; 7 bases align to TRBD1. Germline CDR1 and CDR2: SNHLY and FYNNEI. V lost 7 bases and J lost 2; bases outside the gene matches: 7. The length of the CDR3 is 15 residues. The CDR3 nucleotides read TGTGCCAGCACCAGCGGGACAGTCACTAATGAAAAACTGTTTTTT. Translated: CASTSGTVTNEKLFF.

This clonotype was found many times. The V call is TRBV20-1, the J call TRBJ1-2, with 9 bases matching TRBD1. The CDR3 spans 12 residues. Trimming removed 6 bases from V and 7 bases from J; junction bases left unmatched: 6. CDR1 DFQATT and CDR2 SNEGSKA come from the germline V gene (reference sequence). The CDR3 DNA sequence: TGCAGTGCACCGGACAGGGGATTTGGCTACACCTTC. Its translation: CSAPDRGFGYTF.

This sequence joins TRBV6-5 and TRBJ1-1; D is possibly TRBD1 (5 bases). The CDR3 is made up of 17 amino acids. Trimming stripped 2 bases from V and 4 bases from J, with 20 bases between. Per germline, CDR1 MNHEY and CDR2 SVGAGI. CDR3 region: CASSYQTLQVLGTEAFF. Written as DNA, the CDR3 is TGTGCCAGCAGTTACCAAACACTACAGGTCTTAGGCACTGAAGCTTTCTTT.

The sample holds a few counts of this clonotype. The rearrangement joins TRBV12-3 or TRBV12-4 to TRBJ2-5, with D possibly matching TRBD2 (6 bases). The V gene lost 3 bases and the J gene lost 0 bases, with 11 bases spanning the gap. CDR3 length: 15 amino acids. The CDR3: CASSFGGADQETQYF. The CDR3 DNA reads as TGTGCCAGCAGTTTTGGCGGGGCGGACCAAGAGACCCAGTACTTC.

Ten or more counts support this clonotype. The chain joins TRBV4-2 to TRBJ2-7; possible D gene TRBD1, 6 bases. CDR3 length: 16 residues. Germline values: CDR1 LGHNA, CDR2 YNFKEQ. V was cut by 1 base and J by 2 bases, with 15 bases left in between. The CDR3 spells CASSQVRSRGPYEQYF. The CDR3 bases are TGTGCCAGCAGCCAAGTTCGGTCCAGGGGTCCCTACGAGCAGTACTTC.

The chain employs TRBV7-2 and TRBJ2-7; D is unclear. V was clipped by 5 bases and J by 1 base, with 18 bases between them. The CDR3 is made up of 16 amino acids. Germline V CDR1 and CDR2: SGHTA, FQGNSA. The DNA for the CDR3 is TGTGCCAGCAGCGACCCCTCCCGGGCCGGTTCCTACGAGCAGTACTTC. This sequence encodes CASSDPSRAGSYEQYF.

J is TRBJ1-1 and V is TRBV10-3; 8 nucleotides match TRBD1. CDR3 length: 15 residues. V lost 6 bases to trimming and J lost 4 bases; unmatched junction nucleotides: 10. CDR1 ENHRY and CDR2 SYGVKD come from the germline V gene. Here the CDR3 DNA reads TGTGCCATCAGCCACGGACAGGGACAGAGCACTGAAGCTTTCTTT. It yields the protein CAISHGQGQSTEAFF.

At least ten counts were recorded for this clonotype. CDR3 coding DNA: TGTGCCATCAGTGGTGACCACGGCCAGCCCCAGCATTTT. This translates into CAISGDHGQPQHF. The V call is TRBV10-3, the J call TRBJ1-5; D uncertain. Trimming stripped 4 bases from V and 7 bases from J, with 11 bases between. The CDR3 is 13 residues long. Germline loops: CDR1 ENHRY, CDR2 SYGVKD.

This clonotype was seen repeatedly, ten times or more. The CDR3 region is CAISGTSGGSYEQYF. In nucleotides, the CDR3 is TGTGCCATCAGTGGGACGTCAGGGGGCTCCTACGAGCAGTACTTC. V usage is TRBV10-3 and J usage is TRBJ2-7; 7 bases fit TRBD1. Losses at the gene ends were 4 bases for V and 0 bases for J; bases not matched to a gene: 6. CDR1 and CDR2 from the germline V gene are ENHRY and SYGVKD. The CDR3 is 15 amino acids.

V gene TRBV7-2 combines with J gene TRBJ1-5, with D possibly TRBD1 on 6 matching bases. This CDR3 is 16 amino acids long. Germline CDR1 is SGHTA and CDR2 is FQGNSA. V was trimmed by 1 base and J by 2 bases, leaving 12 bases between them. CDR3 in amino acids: CASSLGGRAGNQPQHF. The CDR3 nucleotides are TGTGCCAGCAGCTTAGGGGGGCGAGCGGGCAATCAGCCCCAGCATTTT.

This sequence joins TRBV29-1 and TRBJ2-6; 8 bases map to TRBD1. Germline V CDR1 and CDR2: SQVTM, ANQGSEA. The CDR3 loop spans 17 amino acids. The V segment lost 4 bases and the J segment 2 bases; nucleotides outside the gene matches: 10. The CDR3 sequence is CSVGKGQGAPGANVLTF. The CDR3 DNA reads TGCAGCGTTGGTAAGGGCCAGGGGGCACCTGGGGCCAACGTCCTGACTTTC. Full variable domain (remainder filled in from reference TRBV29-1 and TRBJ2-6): SAVISQKPSRDICQRGTSLTIQCQVDSQVTMMFWYRQQPGQSLTLIATANQGSEATYESGFVIDKFPISRPNLTFSTLTVSNMSPEDSSIYLCSVGKGQGAPGANVLTFGAGSRLTVL.

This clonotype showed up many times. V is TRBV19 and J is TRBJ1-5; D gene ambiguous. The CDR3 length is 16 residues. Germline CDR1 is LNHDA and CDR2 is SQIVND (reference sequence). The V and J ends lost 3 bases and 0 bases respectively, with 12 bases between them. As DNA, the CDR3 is TGTGCCAGTAGTATGATAAGGCAGTATAGCAATCAGCCCCAGCATTTT. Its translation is CASSMIRQYSNQPQHF.

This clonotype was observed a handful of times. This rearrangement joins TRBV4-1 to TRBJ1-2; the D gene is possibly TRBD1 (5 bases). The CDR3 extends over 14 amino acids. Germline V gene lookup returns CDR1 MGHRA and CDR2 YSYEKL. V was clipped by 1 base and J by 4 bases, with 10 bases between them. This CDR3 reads CASSQVQVGYGYTF. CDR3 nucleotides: TGCGCCAGCAGCCAAGTACAGGTGGGCTATGGCTACACCTTC.

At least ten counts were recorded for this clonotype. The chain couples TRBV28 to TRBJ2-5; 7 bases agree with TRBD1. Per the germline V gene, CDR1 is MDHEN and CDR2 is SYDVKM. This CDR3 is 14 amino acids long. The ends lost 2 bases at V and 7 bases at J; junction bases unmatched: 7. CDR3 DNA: TGTGCCAGCAGTTTAACCAACAGGGGCGTGACCCAGTACTTC. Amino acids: CASSLTNRGVTQYF.

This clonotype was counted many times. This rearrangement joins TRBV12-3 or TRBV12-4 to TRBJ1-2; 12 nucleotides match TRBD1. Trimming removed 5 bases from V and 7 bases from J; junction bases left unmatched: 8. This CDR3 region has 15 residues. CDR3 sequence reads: CASSPQGQGATGYTF. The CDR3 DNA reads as TGTGCCAGCAGTCCCCAGGGACAGGGGGCGACTGGCTACACCTTC.

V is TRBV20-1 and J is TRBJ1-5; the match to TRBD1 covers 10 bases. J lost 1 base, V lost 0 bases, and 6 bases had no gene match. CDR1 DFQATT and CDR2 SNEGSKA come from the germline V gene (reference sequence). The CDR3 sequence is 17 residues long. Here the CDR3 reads CSARDPGTGASNQPQHF. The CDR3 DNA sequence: TGCAGTGCTAGAGATCCCGGGACAGGGGCCAGCAATCAGCCCCAGCATTTT.

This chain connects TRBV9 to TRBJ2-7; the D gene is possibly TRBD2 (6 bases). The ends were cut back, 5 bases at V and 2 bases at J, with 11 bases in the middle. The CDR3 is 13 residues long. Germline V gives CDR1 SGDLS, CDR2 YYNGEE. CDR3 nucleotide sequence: TGTGCCAGCAGAAAAGCGGGCACCTACGAGCAGTACTTC. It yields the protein CASRKAGTYEQYF.

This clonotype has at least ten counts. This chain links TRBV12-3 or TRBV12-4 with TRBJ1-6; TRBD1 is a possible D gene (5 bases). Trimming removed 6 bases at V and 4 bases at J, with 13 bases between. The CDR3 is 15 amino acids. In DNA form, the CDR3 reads TGTGCCAGCAGCAGAGGAGGGGCATATAATTCACCCCTCCACTTT. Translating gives CASSRGGAYNSPLHF.